Listed here are 24 T cell receptor beta chains from one sample, sequenced in a study of T cell responses to AZD1222 COVID-19 vaccine. Profiling relied on immunoSEQ multiplex PCR, and the TCRdb table lists in-frame clones only, not all of them. This table holds some 50,000 clones, approximately 88% found once. The specimen was peripheral blood, collected on day 0 of AZD1222 vaccination. These receptors came from an adult in good health.

This chain connects TRBV4-1 to TRBJ1-1; 7 bases agree with TRBD1. This CDR3 is built from 15 residues. The ends lost 0 bases at V and 0 bases at J; junction bases unmatched: 1. Germline V gives CDR1 MGHRA, CDR2 YSYEKL. CDR3 protein: CASSQEDRLNTEAFF. CDR3 in DNA: TGCGCCAGCAGCCAAGAGGACAGGCTGAACACTGAAGCTTTCTTT.

The CDR3 bases are TGTGCCAGCAGCCAGGCTAGGGGGGATACGCAGTATTTT. Its translation: CASSQARGDTQYF. The genes are TRBV4-2 and TRBJ2-3; the D gene is possibly TRBD1 (6 bases). The V end was cut by 3 bases, the J end by 6 bases, with 10 bases between. CDR1 is LGHNA, CDR2 YNFKEQ, per germline. The CDR3 length is 13 residues.

The chain couples TRBV2 to TRBJ1-2; a weak D match, TRBD1 (5 bases). CDR1 is SNHLY and CDR2 is FYNNEI in the germline V gene. Deletions cut 4 bases from V and 4 bases from J, with 10 bases between. The CDR3 has 13 residues. The CDR3 loop is CASSGGVSYGYTF. The CDR3 DNA reads TGTGCCAGCAGTGGAGGGGTTTCCTATGGCTACACCTTC.

The sample holds a few counts of this clone. The chain joins TRBV19 to TRBJ2-7; 12 bases align to TRBD1. The CDR3 totals 15 residues. The J segment lost 6 bases and the V segment lost 4 bases, leaving 7 bases of the junction unmatched. CDR1 is LNHDA, CDR2 SQIVND, per germline (reference sequence). In DNA, the CDR3 is TGTGCCAGTAGTACGCGGAGGGACAGGGGGCGCGAGCAGTACTTC. Protein product: CASSTRRDRGREQYF.

The rearrangement links TRBV7-3 to TRBJ1-1, with a tentative D call TRBD1 (6 bases). This CDR3 is 15 amino acids long. The ends were cut back, 2 bases at V and 1 base at J, with 11 bases in the middle. The V gene's germline CDR1 is SGHTA and CDR2 FQGTGA. The CDR3 sequence is CASSLEGGENTEAFF. DNA for the CDR3: TGTGCCAGCAGCTTAGAAGGGGGGGAGAACACTGAAGCTTTCTTT.

About this clone itself: This sample also contains other DNA sequences that code for the same CDR3. V and J are TRBV30 and TRBJ2-7, with 7 bases matching TRBD1. Per germline, CDR1 GTSNPN and CDR2 SVGIG (reference sequence). The CDR3 length is 12 residues. Trimming removed 1 base from V and 3 bases from J; junction bases left unmatched: 0. The CDR3 reads CAWSAGGYEQYF. The CDR3 DNA reads TGTGCCTGGAGTGCAGGGGGCTACGAGCAGTACTTC.

The genes are TRBV28 and TRBJ2-7; 9 bases map to TRBD2. This CDR3 region has 15 residues. With V trimmed by 4 bases and J by 0 bases, 4 bases remained unmatched. CDR1 is MDHEN, CDR2 SYDVKM, per germline. CDR3 nucleotides: TGTGCCAGCAGTTCTTGGACTAGCGCCTCCTACGAGCAGTACTTC. This codes for CASSSWTSASYEQYF.

V is TRBV9 and J is TRBJ2-7; 7 bases map to TRBD2. The CDR3 is 17 residues long. The ends lost 0 bases at V and 3 bases at J; junction bases unmatched: 12. Germline CDR1 is SGDLS and CDR2 is YYNGEE. CDR3 coding DNA: TGTGCCAGCAGCGTAGCGGCTAGCGGATATTTAAACTACGAGCAGTACTTC. Translated: CASSVAASGYLNYEQYF.

The chain links TRBV7-3 to TRBJ1-1; D is ambiguous. With 5 bases removed from V and 2 bases from J, the gap between germline ends came to 12 bases. The germline V gene encodes CDR1 SGHTA and CDR2 FQGTGA. The CDR3 runs 14 residues. The CDR3 spells CASSADGGNTEAFF. Written as DNA, the CDR3 is TGTGCCAGCAGCGCGGACGGCGGCAACACTGAAGCTTTCTTT.

This sequence joins TRBV4-3 and TRBJ2-7; a weak D match, TRBD1 (7 bases). CDR3 length: 16 amino acids. The ends were cut back, 1 base at V and 3 bases at J, with 16 bases in the middle. The V gene's germline CDR1 is LGHNA and CDR2 YSLEER. CDR3 in amino acids: CASSQGGGGAFYEQYF. CDR3 sequence (DNA): TGCGCCAGCAGCCAAGGAGGGGGCGGGGCCTTCTACGAGCAGTACTTC.

The DNA for the CDR3 is TGCGCCAGCAGCCCTGGCGGACGGATCAATCAGCCCCAGCATTTT. As protein: CASSPGGRINQPQHF. The chain carries TRBV5-1 and TRBJ1-5; D call uncertain. Deletions cut 4 bases from V and 3 bases from J, with 14 bases between. Per germline, CDR1 SGHRS and CDR2 YFSETQ. The CDR3 has 15 residues.

J is TRBJ1-5 and V is TRBV19; 7 positions match TRBD1. CDR3 length equals 15 residues. V gave up 3 bases and J gave up 5 bases; unmatched junction bases: 7. Germline CDR1 reads LNHDA; CDR2 reads SQIVND (reference sequence). CDR3 amino acids: CASSILTGEDQPQHF. The CDR3 region has the DNA TGTGCCAGTAGTATTCTCACAGGGGAGGATCAGCCCCAGCATTTT.

CDR3 sequence (DNA): TGTGCCAGCAGCTTAGCGCTGACACCCTCTGGAAACACCATATATTTT. Translating gives CASSLALTPSGNTIYF. V gene TRBV7-2 combines with J gene TRBJ1-3; D is unclear. The CDR3 has 16 residues. With 0 bases removed from V and 0 bases from J, the gap between germline ends came to 9 bases. Germline V gives CDR1 SGHTA, CDR2 FQGNSA.

The chain employs TRBV25-1 and TRBJ1-1, with D maybe TRBD1 (6 bases). Germline V gene sequence: CDR1 MGHDK, CDR2 SYGVNS. CDR3 length: 15 amino acids. Between the trimmed V and J ends, which lost 5 bases and 1 base, there was a span of 14 bases. CDR3 sequence (DNA): TGTGCCAGCAGTCACCCAGGGGCCCAGAACACTGAAGCTTTCTTT. It specifies CASSHPGAQNTEAFF.

This clone was recorded only once. The rearrangement uses TRBV6-6 and TRBJ2-3; the D gene is possibly TRBD1 (5 bases). Deletions cut 0 bases from V and 1 base from J, with 5 bases between. Germline CDR1 is MNHNY and CDR2 is SVGAGI (reference sequence). There are 14 residues in the CDR3. The CDR3 sequence is CASSYSTGTDTQYF. DNA of the CDR3: TGTGCCAGCAGTTACTCGACAGGCACAGATACGCAGTATTTT.

The J gene is TRBJ1-2, the V gene TRBV27, with 8 positions matching TRBD1. Germline CDR1 MNHEY, CDR2 SMNVEV (reference sequence). The CDR3 has 17 residues. Losses at the gene ends were 0 bases for V and 4 bases for J; bases not matched to a gene: 10. The CDR3 here is CASSLSWTGRSRYGYTF. DNA for the CDR3: TGTGCCAGCAGTTTATCTTGGACAGGGCGATCCCGCTATGGCTACACCTTC.

The V and J genes are TRBV7-9 and TRBJ1-6; TRBD1 matches at 7 bases. V dropped 2 bases and J dropped 6; count of bases not matched to a gene: 4. Germline assignment: CDR1 SEHNR and CDR2 FQNEAQ (reference sequence). The CDR3 covers 15 residues. For the CDR3, the DNA is TGTGCCAGCAGCTTATGGGACAGCCTTAATTCACCCCTCCACTTT. The encoded protein is CASSLWDSLNSPLHF.

This chain links TRBV11-2 with TRBJ2-1; possible D gene TRBD1, 5 bases. CDR3 length: 11 residues. V lost 3 bases, J lost 8 bases, and 5 bases lay in between. The germline V gene has CDR1 SGHAT and CDR2 FQNNGV. As DNA, the CDR3 is TGTGCCAGCAGCTTGACAGATGAGCAGTTCTTC. Its translation: CASSLTDEQFF. Using reference TRBV11-2 and TRBJ2-1 for the parts outside the CDR3, the full variable domain is EAGVAQSPRYKIIEKRQSVAFWCNPISGHATLYWYQQILGQGPKLLIQFQNNGVVDDSQLPKDRFSAERLKGVDSTLKIQPAKLEDSAVYLCASSLTDEQFFGPGTRLTVL.

The CDR3 sequence: CASREQGSYNSPLHF. The CDR3, as DNA: TGTGCCAGCAGAGAACAGGGCTCCTATAATTCACCCCTCCACTTT. The chain recombines TRBV2 with TRBJ1-6, with a weak D call TRBD1 (6 bases). CDR1 and CDR2 (germline): SNHLY, FYNNEI. V lost 6 bases and J lost 0, with 9 bases in between. The CDR3 totals 15 residues.

This rearrangement joins TRBV5-5 to TRBJ2-2; TRBD2 agrees at 9 bases. The CDR3 loop spans 14 amino acids. V lost 7 bases, J lost 5 bases, and 6 bases stayed unmatched. Germline assignment: CDR1 SGHKS and CDR2 YYEKEE (reference sequence). CDR3 residues: CASLAGVITGELFF. The CDR3 DNA follows: TGTGCCAGCTTAGCGGGAGTGATTACCGGGGAGCTGTTTTTT.

In this sample, this clone turned up a few times. The chain links TRBV27 to TRBJ2-1, with D possibly being TRBD1 or TRBD2 (5 bases each). Germline V CDR1 and CDR2: MNHEY, SMNVEV (reference sequence). This CDR3 has 14 amino acids. With 6 bases removed from V and 6 bases from J, the gap between germline ends came to 15 bases. CDR3 loop: CASSSGTYSNEQFF. The DNA for the CDR3 is TGTGCCAGCAGCTCCGGGACCTATAGCAATGAGCAGTTCTTC.

The gene calls are TRBV5-1 and TRBJ2-5, with 7 bases aligning to TRBD2. Germline V CDR1 and CDR2: SGHRS, YFSETQ. The CDR3 contains 15 residues. The V segment lost 6 bases and the J segment 2 bases; nucleotides outside the gene matches: 10. The CDR3 DNA sequence: TGCGCCAGCAACTCCCTAGCGGAACCGCAAGAGACCCAGTACTTC. As protein: CASNSLAEPQETQYF.

The chain is built from TRBV19 and TRBJ2-3; 7 positions match TRBD1. The CDR3 sequence is 14 residues long. Trimming took 4 bases from V and 1 from J; bases not matched to a gene: 2. Germline V gene sequence: CDR1 LNHDA, CDR2 SQIVND (reference sequence). In nucleotides, the CDR3 is TGTGCCAGTAGTAGGCAGGGGGGCACAGATACGCAGTATTTT. It is translated as CASSRQGGTDTQYF.

This clone has just a few counts. The V call is TRBV2, the J call TRBJ1-4; D gene uncertain. Germline V gene lookup returns CDR1 SNHLY and CDR2 FYNNEI. Deletions cut 3 bases from V and 0 bases from J, with 8 bases between. The CDR3 length is 15 residues. CDR3 loop: CASSDSGSTNEKLFF. CDR3 nucleotides: TGTGCCAGCAGTGATTCGGGCTCAACTAATGAAAAACTGTTTTTT.